Below, 24 T cell receptor beta chains from the same sample are listed, as sequenced in a study of CD8 T cells in Susac syndrome. A quantity of roughly 0.5 to 1 ug RNA underwent reverse transcription using random hexamers. MiXCR, run by TCRdb on the immunoSEQ multiplex PCR reads, gives a single entry per CDR3 protein. This table holds roughly 200,000 distinct CDR3 sequences, roughly 94% found once. The sequencing input was CD4+ T cells from PBMCs. These receptors originate from a human donor in good health.

J is TRBJ2-3 and V is TRBV2, with D unresolved. The ends were cut back, 0 bases at V and 2 bases at J, with 6 bases in the middle. Germline loops: CDR1 SNHLY, CDR2 FYNNEI. The CDR3 covers 14 residues. The CDR3 sequence: CASSEARYTDTQYF. As DNA, the CDR3 is TGTGCCAGCAGTGAAGCGCGGTACACAGATACGCAGTATTTT.

This chain connects TRBV3-1 to TRBJ2-1, with D unresolved. V lost 0 bases to trimming and J lost 0 bases, with 6 bases between them. The CDR3 length is 15 residues. Germline CDR1 is LGHDT and CDR2 is YNNKEL (reference sequence). CDR3 sequence: CASSQEVSSYNEQFF. The CDR3 nucleotides read TGTGCCAGCAGCCAAGAGGTTAGCTCCTACAATGAGCAGTTCTTC.

This clonotype was seen only once. The CDR3 bases are TGTGCCAGCACTCGACAGGGGTTGGTAAATGAGCAGTTCTTC. Its translation is CASTRQGLVNEQFF. The chain recombines TRBV28 with TRBJ2-1, with 8 bases fitting TRBD1. Germline CDR1 reads MDHEN; CDR2 reads SYDVKM. V dropped 7 bases and J dropped 7; count of bases not matched to a gene: 9. The CDR3 has 14 residues.

The rearrangement uses TRBV29-1 and TRBJ2-7, with D perhaps matching TRBD2 (5 bases). Trimming removed 7 bases from V and 4 bases from J, with 20 bases in between. CDR1 and CDR2 (germline): SQVTM, ANQGSEA. The CDR3 has 14 residues. The CDR3 DNA is TGCAGCGCTACTAGATTTGGCACCGTATACGAGCAGTACTTC. Protein product: CSATRFGTVYEQYF.

The J gene is TRBJ2-1, the V gene TRBV2; D tentatively fits TRBD1 or TRBD2 (6 bases each). This CDR3 is built from 14 residues. The germline V and J ends were trimmed by 2 bases and 9 bases, with 14 bases remaining between them. Germline values: CDR1 SNHLY, CDR2 FYNNEI. The CDR3 DNA is TGTGCCAGCAGTGAACCGGTAGGGGGACTTGAGCAGTTCTTC. Translating it yields CASSEPVGGLEQFF.

The chain joins TRBV29-1 to TRBJ1-2; maybe TRBD1 (5 bases). There are 12 residues in the CDR3. Trimming removed 4 bases from V and 2 bases from J, with 8 bases in between. Germline V CDR1 and CDR2: SQVTM, ANQGSEA. CDR3 sequence: CSVVQGNYGYTF. The CDR3 nucleotides read TGCAGCGTTGTTCAGGGAAACTATGGCTACACCTTC.

J is TRBJ2-7 and V is TRBV27; D could derive from TRBD1 or TRBD2 (5 bases each). The germline V and J ends were trimmed by 2 bases and 3 bases, with 14 bases remaining between them. This CDR3 spans 15 amino acids. CDR1 is MNHEY, CDR2 SMNVEV, per germline (reference sequence). This chain's CDR3 is CASSLPRNGGYEQYF. CDR3 DNA: TGTGCCAGCAGTTTACCCAGGAATGGGGGCTACGAGCAGTACTTC.

CDR3 DNA sequence: TGTGCCAGCAGCCAAGCTAGCGCTGGGGCCAACGTCCTGACTTTC. Translating it yields CASSQASAGANVLTF. The rearrangement joins TRBV3-1 to TRBJ2-6; D may be TRBD2 (6 bases). The germline CDR1 and CDR2 sequences are LGHDT and YNNKEL (reference sequence). CDR3 length: 15 residues. Deletions cut 1 base from V and 2 bases from J, with 6 bases between.

This clonotype was picked up a small number of times. This sequence joins TRBV29-1 and TRBJ2-7, with 7 bases fitting TRBD1. The CDR3 has 12 residues. The V gene end was trimmed by 4 bases and the J gene end by 3 bases; junction bases not matched to a gene: 3. Germline assignment: CDR1 SQVTM and CDR2 ANQGSEA. The CDR3 region is CSVGQGDYEQYF. The CDR3 nucleotides are TGCAGCGTTGGTCAGGGGGACTACGAGCAGTACTTC.

This sequence joins TRBV29-1 and TRBJ1-2; no definite D call. Germline-derived CDR1 and CDR2 are SQVTM and ANQGSEA. With 7 bases removed from V and 4 bases from J, the gap between germline ends came to 10 bases. The CDR3 sequence is 11 residues long. CDR3 protein: CSAAASYGYTF. The CDR3 DNA reads as TGCAGCGCGGCCGCCAGCTATGGCTACACCTTC. Based on the CDR3 plus reference TRBV29-1 and TRBJ1-2, the full variable domain is SAVISQKPSRDICQRGTSLTIQCQVDSQVTMMFWYRQQPGQSLTLIATANQGSEATYESGFVIDKFPISRPNLTFSTLTVSNMSPEDSSIYLCSAAASYGYTFGSGTRLTVV.

CDR3 in DNA: TGCGCCAGCAGCCGCGAGACCAAACCTACAGAGACCCAGTACTTC. This codes for CASSRETKPTETQYF. The chain has TRBV4-3 and TRBJ2-5; unclear D gene. Trimming stripped 4 bases from V and 4 bases from J, with 16 bases between. CDR1 is LGHNA and CDR2 is YSLEER in the germline V gene. The CDR3 is 15 residues long.

CDR3 nucleotides: TGTGCCAGCAGTCAGTCCCCCGGGACTTGGGGCCATGAGCAGTTCTTC. Protein product: CASSQSPGTWGHEQFF. The V call is TRBV27, the J call TRBJ2-1; D is perhaps TRBD2 (6 bases). This CDR3 has 16 residues. CDR1 is MNHEY, CDR2 SMNVEV, per germline (reference sequence). V was trimmed by 5 bases and J by 8 bases, leaving 22 bases between them.

J is TRBJ1-2 and V is TRBV30, with unresolved D. Germline V gene sequence: CDR1 GTSNPN, CDR2 SVGIG (reference sequence). There are 10 residues in the CDR3. V lost 1 base and J lost 7, with 4 bases in between. CDR3 nucleotide sequence: TGTGCCTGGAGTGCGGGTGGCTACACCTTC. It specifies CAWSAGGYTF.

CDR3: CASSPTSGPNEQFF. CDR3 sequence (DNA): TGTGCCAGCTCACCAACTAGCGGGCCTAATGAGCAGTTCTTC. The V gene is TRBV18, the J gene TRBJ2-1; 9 nucleotides match TRBD2. The junction had 3 bases not matched to a gene; V was cut back by 2 bases and J by 7 bases. The germline gives CDR1 KGHSH, CDR2 LQKENI. The length of the CDR3 is 14 residues.

CDR3 residues: CASRPGTGTETQYF. The CDR3, as DNA: TGTGCCAGCAGACCCGGGACAGGGACGGAGACCCAGTACTTC. The rearrangement uses TRBV5-4 and TRBJ2-5; 9 bases agree with TRBD1. From germline, CDR1 is SGHNT and CDR2 YYREEE (reference sequence). Germline trimming cut 5 bases from V and 5 bases from J; bases unmatched to any gene: 7. The length of the CDR3 is 14 residues.

This clonotype was recorded only once. The chain combines TRBV3-1 with TRBJ2-3; D is ambiguous. Between the trimmed V and J ends, which lost 1 base and 7 bases, there was a span of 9 bases. The CDR3 runs 13 residues. Per the germline V gene, CDR1 is LGHDT and CDR2 is YNNKEL (reference sequence). CDR3 in DNA: TGTGCCAGCAGCCAAGTCCGGGCCCATACGCAGTATTTT. Translating it yields CASSQVRAHTQYF.

The rearrangement joins TRBV4-1 to TRBJ1-5; unclear D gene. The V gene's germline CDR1 is MGHRA and CDR2 YSYEKL. Trimming removed 1 base from V and 1 base from J, with 8 bases in between. The CDR3 consists of 15 residues. The CDR3 sequence: CASSQGQNSNQPQHF. As DNA, the CDR3 is TGCGCCAGCAGCCAAGGACAAAACAGCAATCAGCCCCAGCATTTT.

The chain joins TRBV20-1 to TRBJ2-1, with TRBD2 matching over 9 bases. From germline, CDR1 is DFQATT and CDR2 SNEGSKA (reference sequence). This CDR3 has 13 residues. The chain's CDR3 is CSELSGRCYEQFF. CDR3 bases: TGCAGCGAACTAAGCGGGAGGTGCTATGAGCAGTTCTTC.

J is TRBJ2-7 and V is TRBV18, with D possibly being TRBD2 (6 bases). The germline V gene has CDR1 KGHSH and CDR2 LQKENI. The CDR3 runs 14 residues. V shed 8 bases and J shed 5 bases, with 19 bases lying between them. CDR3 sequence (DNA): TGTGCCAGCGCAACCGGGAGCCCCTTGAACGAGCAGTACTTC. Translating it yields CASATGSPLNEQYF. The full variable domain, in which reference TRBV18 and TRBJ2-7 provide the parts outside the CDR3, is NAGVMQNPRHLVRRRGQEARLRCSPMKGHSHVYWYRQLPEEGLKFMVYLQKENIIDESGMPKERFSAEFPKEGPSILRIQQVVRGDSAAYFCASATGSPLNEQYFGPGTRLTVT.

This clonotype was seen once. The chain is built from TRBV29-1 and TRBJ1-4; 9 bases are a match to TRBD1. V lost 4 bases to trimming and J lost 5 bases; unmatched junction nucleotides: 5. This CDR3 is built from 14 residues. Germline values: CDR1 SQVTM, CDR2 ANQGSEA. For the CDR3, the DNA is TGCAGCGTTGCGGTTACAGGGGGCAATGAAAAACTGTTTTTT. Amino acids: CSVAVTGGNEKLFF.

Regarding this clonotype: An end of the junction does not agree with germline; a read error may underlie this. The chain links TRBV20-1 to TRBJ2-7; the D gene could be TRBD1 or TRBD2 (5 bases each). The CDR3 covers 14 residues. Germline V gene data show CDR1 as DFQATT and CDR2 as SNEGSKA (reference sequence). This chain's CDR3 is CSARGVLIGTEQYF. CDR3 sequence (DNA): TGCAGTGCGAGAGGAGTGCTGATAGGGACCGAGCAGTACTTC.

This clonotype was recorded only once. The chain recombines TRBV6-5 with TRBJ2-1, with D unresolved. CDR3 size: 14 residues. V was pared by 8 bases and J by 0 bases, with 11 bases between. CDR1 and CDR2 from the germline V gene are MNHEY and SVGAGI. The CDR3 protein is CASGPPFSYNEQFF. In DNA, the CDR3 is TGTGCCAGCGGCCCCCCATTCTCCTACAATGAGCAGTTCTTC.

V and J are TRBV20-1 and TRBJ2-1; weak D call: TRBD2 (5 bases). The V end was cut by 3 bases, the J end by 6 bases, with 9 bases between. The CDR3 covers 12 residues. CDR1 and CDR2 (germline): DFQATT, SNEGSKA (reference sequence). CDR3 nucleotide sequence: TGCAGTGCTAGCGGGGTCAGCAATGAGCAGTTCTTC. Amino acid sequence: CSASGVSNEQFF.

The CDR3 reads CASSQARGGRETQYF. DNA of the CDR3: TGTGCCAGCAGCCAAGCTCGGGGGGGTCGGGAGACCCAGTACTTC. The chain has TRBV3-1 and TRBJ2-5; TRBD2 matches 8 bases. Losses at the gene ends were 1 base for V and 5 bases for J; bases not matched to a gene: 6. The germline V gene encodes CDR1 LGHDT and CDR2 YNNKEL (reference sequence). The CDR3 has 15 residues.